The sequence of this T cell receptor (beta chain) was determined in a study of blood T cell repertoires in COVID-19. Overall study context: Sites across the United States, Italy and Spain contributed samples from acute and convalescent COVID-19. Sample material is recorded as cDNA or gDNA derived from T cells, B-cell-depleted T cells, or PBMCs.

This CDR3 has 12 residues. The ends were cut back, 5 bases at V and 4 bases at J, with 5 bases in the middle. Germline lookup yields CDR1 SGHAT and CDR2 FQNNGV. In the original processing: Cell counts per sample came from amplifying reference gene primers. TCRdb keeps only in-frame clones here, not all; method: immunoSEQ multiplex PCR. V and J calls and clone size come straight from that table; D and trimming were deduced from the DNA. The sample comprises 160,000 or so clones, approximately 86% of which are singletons, and roughly 1.5% rests with the top ten. This chain uses TRBV11-2 with TRBJ1-4; D unresolved. The sequence came from a woman in her forties or fifties with acute or convalescent COVID-19. The specimen was peripheral blood. The chain's CDR3 is CASSRGNEKLFF. The CDR3 DNA follows: TGTGCCAGCAGCCGCGGTAATGAAAAACTGTTTTTT.